What follows are 20 T cell receptor beta chains derived from one specimen sequenced in a study of T-cell memory formation after mild COVID-19. TCRdb ran MiXCR on the 5' RACE reads and lists one entry per CDR3 protein. There are some 130,000 distinct CDR3 sequences in the sample; 16% occur only once, and around 13% lies in the top ten. What was sequenced was PBMCs or a T cell subset sorted from them (not recorded which). Receptor source: an adult woman who had mild COVID-19 (a few samples of this study predate the infection). Cell type and time point are not known.

This clonotype has just a few counts. The chain joins TRBV5-1 to TRBJ2-1; 7 nucleotides align to TRBD2. Germline CDR1 is SGHRS and CDR2 is YFSETQ. The CDR3 spans 14 residues. With V trimmed by 0 bases and J by 9 bases, 6 bases remained unmatched. The CDR3 here is CASSLEAGTGEQFF. The CDR3 nucleotides read TGCGCCAGCAGCTTGGAAGCGGGGACCGGTGAGCAGTTCTTC.

This chain joins TRBV7-8 and TRBJ1-2, with 7 bases identical to TRBD1. After removal of 1 base from V and 4 bases from J, the junction contained 9 bases not matched to a gene. The CDR3 totals 16 residues. Germline-derived CDR1 and CDR2 are SGHVS and FQNEAQ. CDR3 loop: CASSLEGAGWSYGYTF. For the CDR3, the DNA is TGTGCCAGCAGCTTAGAGGGGGCAGGGTGGAGCTATGGCTACACCTTC.

V is TRBV9 and J is TRBJ2-2, with D possibly matching TRBD1 (6 bases). V was shortened by 2 bases and J by 0 bases, with 14 bases between the two germline ends. From germline, CDR1 is SGDLS and CDR2 YYNGEE. The CDR3 sequence is 17 residues long. The DNA for the CDR3 is TGTGCCAGCAGCGTGGCGTACAGGGTCACGAACACCGGGGAGCTGTTTTTT. Translated: CASSVAYRVTNTGELFF.

V usage is TRBV12-3 or TRBV12-4 and J usage is TRBJ2-1; D remains ambiguous. V was cut by 7 bases and J by 9 bases, with 19 bases left in between. This CDR3 spans 14 amino acids. The CDR3 sequence: CASTPGSPSGEQFF. CDR3 DNA sequence: TGTGCCAGCACCCCGGGTTCTCCCTCGGGTGAGCAGTTCTTC.

This chain joins TRBV20-1 and TRBJ1-1, with 7 bases matching TRBD1. The CDR3 covers 14 residues. CDR1 and CDR2 (germline): DFQATT, SNEGSKA (reference sequence). Germline trimming cut 6 bases from V and 6 bases from J; bases unmatched to any gene: 13. Here the CDR3 DNA reads TGCAGTGCCCCGGAGACAGGGAATCATCCTGAAGCTTTCTTT. It is translated as CSAPETGNHPEAFF.

This clonotype was picked up a small number of times. The V and J genes are TRBV9 and TRBJ2-3, with D maybe TRBD1 (5 bases). This CDR3 is built from 15 residues. CDR1 and CDR2 (germline): SGDLS, YYNGEE. The germline V and J ends were trimmed by 0 bases and 0 bases, with 8 bases remaining between them. CDR3 coding DNA: TGTGCCAGCAGCGTAGTGGCAGGGAGCACAGATACGCAGTATTTT. Translated, it gives CASSVVAGSTDTQYF.

Only a few counts were recorded for this clonotype. The V call is TRBV10-3, the J call TRBJ2-6; no definite D call. The CDR3 spans 15 residues. Germline-derived CDR1 and CDR2 are ENHRY and SYGVKD. Trimming stripped 6 bases from V and 0 bases from J, with 9 bases between. The CDR3 protein is CAISPDNSGANVLTF. The CDR3 DNA reads TGTGCCATCAGCCCCGACAACTCTGGGGCCAACGTCCTGACTTTC.

This clonotype was seen a handful of times. The rearrangement uses TRBV7-2 and TRBJ2-1; D uncertain. Trimming took off 4 bases at V and 7 bases at J, with 5 bases between the two ends. This CDR3 is 11 amino acids long. Germline loops: CDR1 SGHTA, CDR2 FQGNSA. CDR3 bases: TGTGCCAGCAGCTCCAAGAATGAGCAGTTCTTC. Translating it yields CASSSKNEQFF.

This clonotype was detected ten times or more. The chain joins TRBV12-3 or TRBV12-4 to TRBJ2-1; 7 nucleotides agree with TRBD2. There are 14 residues in the CDR3. The ends lost 3 bases at V and 4 bases at J; junction bases unmatched: 3. Here the CDR3 reads CASSLAGVYNEQFF. In DNA form, the CDR3 reads TGTGCCAGCAGTTTGGCGGGGGTATACAATGAGCAGTTCTTC.

The chain links TRBV10-3 to TRBJ2-7; no clear D. Deletions cut 0 bases from V and 6 bases from J, with 6 bases between. In germline, CDR1 is ENHRY, CDR2 SYGVKD. The CDR3 extends over 12 amino acids. The CDR3 sequence: CAISESKVEQYF. The CDR3 nucleotides are TGTGCCATCAGTGAGTCTAAGGTCGAGCAGTACTTC.

This clonotype was seen repeatedly, ten times or more. This chain connects TRBV18 to TRBJ1-2; 9 positions agree with TRBD1. J gave up 7 bases and V 3 bases, and 3 bases lay outside the gene matches. The CDR3 extends over 13 amino acids. CDR1 is KGHSH, CDR2 LQKENI, per germline. For the CDR3, the DNA is TGTGCCAGCTCACCGGGACAGGGCGGTGGCTACACCTTC. This translates into CASSPGQGGGYTF.

This clonotype was detected a few times. The chain has TRBV4-3 and TRBJ1-4; 10 bases fit TRBD1. The CDR3 consists of 14 residues. The germline CDR1 and CDR2 sequences are LGHNA and YSLEER. V was pared by 4 bases and J by 7 bases, with 3 bases of the junction left unmatched. CDR3 in amino acids: CASSLGTGVEKLFF. CDR3 nucleotide sequence: TGCGCCAGCAGCCTCGGGACAGGGGTTGAAAAACTGTTTTTT.

The chain carries TRBV10-3 and TRBJ2-5, with 8 bases lining up with TRBD2. This CDR3 region has 14 residues. CDR1 is ENHRY, CDR2 SYGVKD, per germline. V was clipped by 8 bases and J by 3 bases; unmatched bases: 8. Written as DNA, the CDR3 is TGTGCCATCGGGCTAGCGGGCCTAAAAGAGACCCAGTACTTC. Translated, it gives CAIGLAGLKETQYF.

The chain is built from TRBV7-3 and TRBJ2-2; 8 positions agree with TRBD2. CDR1 and CDR2 (germline): SGHTA, FQGTGA. Trimming took 2 bases from V and 7 from J; bases not matched to a gene: 3. CDR3 length: 14 residues. CDR3 sequence: CASSLGREVGELFF. As DNA, the CDR3 is TGTGCCAGCAGCTTAGGGCGGGAGGTCGGGGAGCTGTTTTTT.

This clonotype was observed a few times. The rearrangement joins TRBV13 to TRBJ2-3, with 7 bases that match TRBD2. Germline assignment: CDR1 PRHDT and CDR2 FYEKMQ (reference sequence). V was clipped by 2 bases and J by 4 bases; unmatched bases: 9. The CDR3 has 16 amino acids. CDR3: CASSLNVGGMADTQYF. The CDR3 nucleotides are TGTGCCAGCAGCTTAAATGTGGGGGGGATGGCAGATACGCAGTATTTT.

This clonotype was recorded a few times. The CDR3 region has the DNA TGTGCCACCAGTGGTCTAGCGGGGACATCACAGTTCTTC. This encodes CATSGLAGTSQFF. The chain uses TRBV24-1 and TRBJ2-1; 9 bases match TRBD2. There are 13 residues in the CDR3. V lost 5 bases to trimming and J lost 13 bases; unmatched junction nucleotides: 8. Germline CDR1 and CDR2: KGHDR and SFDVKD.

This clonotype was detected only a few times. This rearrangement joins TRBV3-1 to TRBJ2-7, with TRBD2 identical over 9 bases. Unmatched junction bases numbered 5, after V lost 4 bases and J lost 4 bases. Germline V gene sequence: CDR1 LGHDT, CDR2 YNNKEL (reference sequence). This CDR3 is built from 14 residues. The CDR3 reads CASSPGLARYEQYF. CDR3 DNA: TGTGCCAGCAGCCCAGGACTAGCGAGATACGAGCAGTACTTC.

The V call is TRBV5-1, the J call TRBJ2-1, with TRBD1 matching 9 bases. The CDR3 runs 15 residues. V lost 4 bases, J lost 8 bases, and 10 bases stayed unmatched. In germline, CDR1 is SGHRS, CDR2 YFSETQ. The CDR3 DNA follows: TGCGCCAGCAGCCTAGGGACAGGGTCGGTCTATGAGCAGTTCTTC. This translates into CASSLGTGSVYEQFF.

This clonotype came up a few times. The chain joins TRBV18 to TRBJ2-2; D is ambiguous. Trimming removed 3 bases at V and 1 base at J, with 12 bases between. This CDR3 contains 16 residues. The V gene's germline CDR1 is KGHSH and CDR2 LQKENI. The CDR3 reads CASSPTDTGNTGELFF. CDR3 bases: TGTGCCAGCTCACCTACCGACACGGGGAACACCGGGGAGCTGTTTTTT.

This clonotype appeared a few times. This chain uses TRBV7-9 with TRBJ2-5, with TRBD2 as a possible D gene (5 bases). Germline V gives CDR1 SEHNR, CDR2 FQNEAQ (reference sequence). Trimming took 11 bases from V and 5 from J, leaving 15 bases between them. The CDR3 runs 12 residues. The CDR3 loop is CAATGKRETQYF. The CDR3 bases are TGTGCCGCCACCGGGAAGCGGGAGACCCAGTACTTC.